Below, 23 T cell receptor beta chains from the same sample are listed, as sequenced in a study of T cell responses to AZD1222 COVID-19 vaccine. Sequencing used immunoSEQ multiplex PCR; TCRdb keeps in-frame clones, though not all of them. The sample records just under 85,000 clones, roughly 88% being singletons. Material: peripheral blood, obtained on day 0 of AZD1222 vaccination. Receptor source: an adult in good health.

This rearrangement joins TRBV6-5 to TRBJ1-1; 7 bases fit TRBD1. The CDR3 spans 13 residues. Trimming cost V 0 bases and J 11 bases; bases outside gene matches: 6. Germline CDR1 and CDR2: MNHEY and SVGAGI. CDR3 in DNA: TGTGCCAGCAGTTACTCGGACAGGTGGGCGGCTTTCTTT. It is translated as CASSYSDRWAAFF.

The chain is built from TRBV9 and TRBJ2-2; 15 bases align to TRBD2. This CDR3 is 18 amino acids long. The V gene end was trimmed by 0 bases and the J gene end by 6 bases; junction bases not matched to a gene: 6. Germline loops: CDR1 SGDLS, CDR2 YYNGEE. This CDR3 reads CASSVGTSGGEGAGELFF. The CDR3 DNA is TGTGCCAGCAGCGTAGGGACTAGCGGGGGGGAGGGCGCCGGGGAGCTGTTTTTT.

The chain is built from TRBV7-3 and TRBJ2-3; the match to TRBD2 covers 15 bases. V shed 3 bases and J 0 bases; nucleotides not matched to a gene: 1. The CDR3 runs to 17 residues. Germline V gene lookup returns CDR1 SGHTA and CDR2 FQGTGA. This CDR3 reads CASSFGTSGRSTDTQYF. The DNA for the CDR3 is TGTGCCAGCAGCTTCGGGACTAGCGGGAGGAGCACAGATACGCAGTATTTT. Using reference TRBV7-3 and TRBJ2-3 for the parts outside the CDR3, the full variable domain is GAGVSQTPSNKVTEKGKYVELRCDPISGHTALYWYRQSLGQGPEFLIYFQGTGAADDSGLPNDRFFAVRPEGSVSTLKIQRTERGDSAVYLCASSFGTSGRSTDTQYFGPGTRLTVL.

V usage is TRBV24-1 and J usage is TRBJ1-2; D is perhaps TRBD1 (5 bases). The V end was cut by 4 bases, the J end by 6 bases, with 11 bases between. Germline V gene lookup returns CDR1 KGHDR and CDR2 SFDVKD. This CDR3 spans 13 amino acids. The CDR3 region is CATSERQGNGYTF. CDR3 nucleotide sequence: TGTGCCACCAGTGAGCGGCAGGGAAATGGCTACACCTTC.

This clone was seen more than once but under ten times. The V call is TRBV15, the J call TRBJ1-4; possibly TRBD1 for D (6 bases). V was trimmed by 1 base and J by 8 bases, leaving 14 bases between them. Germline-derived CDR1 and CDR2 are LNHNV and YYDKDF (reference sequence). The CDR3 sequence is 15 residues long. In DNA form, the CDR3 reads TGTGCCACCAGCAGAGTCGGGGCGAGGGGGGAAAAACTGTTTTTT. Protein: CATSRVGARGEKLFF.

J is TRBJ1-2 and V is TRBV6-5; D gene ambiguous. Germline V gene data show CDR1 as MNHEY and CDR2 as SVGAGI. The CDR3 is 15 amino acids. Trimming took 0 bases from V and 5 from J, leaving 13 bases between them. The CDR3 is CASSYSRRVVYGYTF. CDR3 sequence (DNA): TGTGCCAGCAGTTACTCGAGAAGGGTGGTATATGGCTACACCTTC.

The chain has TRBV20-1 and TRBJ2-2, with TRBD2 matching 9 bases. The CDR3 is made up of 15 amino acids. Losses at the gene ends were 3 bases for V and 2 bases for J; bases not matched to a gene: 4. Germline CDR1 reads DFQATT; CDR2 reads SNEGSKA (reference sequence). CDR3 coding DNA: TGCAGTGCTAGTCGACTAGCGGAAAACACCGGGGAGCTGTTTTTT. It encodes CSASRLAENTGELFF.

The CDR3 protein is CASSKQGVYSYNEQFF. The CDR3 nucleotides are TGCGCCAGCAGCAAACAGGGCGTCTACTCCTACAATGAGCAGTTCTTC. The chain joins TRBV5-1 to TRBJ2-1, with D maybe TRBD1 (6 bases). In germline, CDR1 is SGHRS, CDR2 YFSETQ. The CDR3 contains 16 residues. Trimming cost V 4 bases and J 0 bases, with 14 bases left between them.

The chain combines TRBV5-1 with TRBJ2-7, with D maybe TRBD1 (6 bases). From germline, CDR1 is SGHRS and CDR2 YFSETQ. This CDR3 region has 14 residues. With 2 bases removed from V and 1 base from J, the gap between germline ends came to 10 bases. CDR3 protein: CASSLDRTSYEQYF. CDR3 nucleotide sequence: TGCGCCAGCAGCTTAGACAGGACTTCCTACGAGCAGTACTTC.

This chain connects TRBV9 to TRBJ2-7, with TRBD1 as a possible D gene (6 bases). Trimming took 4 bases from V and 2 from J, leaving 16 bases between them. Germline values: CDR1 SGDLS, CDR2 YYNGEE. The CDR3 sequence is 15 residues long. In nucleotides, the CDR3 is TGTGCCAGCAGCCCGGGACAAGCTCCCACCTACGAGCAGTACTTC. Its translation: CASSPGQAPTYEQYF.

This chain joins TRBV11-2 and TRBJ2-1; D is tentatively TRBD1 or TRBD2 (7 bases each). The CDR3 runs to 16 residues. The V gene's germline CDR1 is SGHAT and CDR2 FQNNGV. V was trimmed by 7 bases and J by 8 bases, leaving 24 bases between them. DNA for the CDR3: TGTGCCAGCACCCGCTCAGGGGCCCCAGGGGGGGATGAGCAGTTCTTC. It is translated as CASTRSGAPGGDEQFF.

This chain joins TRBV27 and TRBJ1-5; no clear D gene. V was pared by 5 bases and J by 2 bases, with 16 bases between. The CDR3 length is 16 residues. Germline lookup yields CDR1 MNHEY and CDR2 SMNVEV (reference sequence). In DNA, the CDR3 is TGTGCCAGCAGTCTAGGCAGGCCCAAGGGCAATCAGCCCCAGCATTTT. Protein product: CASSLGRPKGNQPQHF.

CDR3 sequence (DNA): TGTGCCAGCGGACTTCTTGGCATTGCTGAAGCTTTCTTT. Its translation is CASGLLGIAEAFF. The rearrangement links TRBV6-5 to TRBJ1-1; D is ambiguous. V lost 8 bases to trimming and J lost 6 bases, with 16 bases between them. The CDR3 is 13 residues long. Germline CDR1 and CDR2: MNHEY and SVGAGI.

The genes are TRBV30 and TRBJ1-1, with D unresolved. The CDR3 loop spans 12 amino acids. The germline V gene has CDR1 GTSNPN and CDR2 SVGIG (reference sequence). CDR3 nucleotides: TGTGCTAACTCCGGAGTGGCAACTGAAGCTTTCTTT. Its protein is CANSGVATEAFF.

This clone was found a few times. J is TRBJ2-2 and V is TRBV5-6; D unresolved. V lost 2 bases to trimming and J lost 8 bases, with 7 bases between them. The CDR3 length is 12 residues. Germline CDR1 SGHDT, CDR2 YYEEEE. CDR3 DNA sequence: TGTGCCAGCAGCTTAGTACCGGGGGAGCTGTTTTTT. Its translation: CASSLVPGELFF.

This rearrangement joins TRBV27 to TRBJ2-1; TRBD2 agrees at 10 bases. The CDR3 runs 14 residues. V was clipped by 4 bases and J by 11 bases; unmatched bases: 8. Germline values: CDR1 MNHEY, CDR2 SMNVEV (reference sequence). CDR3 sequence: CASSWGGTSGKQFF. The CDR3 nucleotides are TGTGCCAGCAGTTGGGGGGGCACTAGCGGGAAGCAGTTCTTC.

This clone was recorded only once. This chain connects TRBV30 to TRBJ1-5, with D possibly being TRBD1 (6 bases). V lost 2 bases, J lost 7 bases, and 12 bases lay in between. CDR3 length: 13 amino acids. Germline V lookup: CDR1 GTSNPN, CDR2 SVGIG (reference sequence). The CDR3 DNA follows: TGTGCCTGGAGTTTGGGGGGCCAACAGCCCCAGCATTTT. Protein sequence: CAWSLGGQQPQHF.

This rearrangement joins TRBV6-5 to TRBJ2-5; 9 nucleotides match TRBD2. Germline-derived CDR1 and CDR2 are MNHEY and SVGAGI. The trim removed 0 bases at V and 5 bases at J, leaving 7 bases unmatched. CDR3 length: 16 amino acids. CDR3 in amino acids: CASSYSAGGPSETQYF. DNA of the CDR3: TGTGCCAGCAGTTACTCCGCGGGAGGGCCTTCCGAGACCCAGTACTTC.

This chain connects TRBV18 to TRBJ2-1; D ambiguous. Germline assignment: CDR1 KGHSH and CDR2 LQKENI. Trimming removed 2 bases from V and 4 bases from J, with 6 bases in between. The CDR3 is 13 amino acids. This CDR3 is CASSPDHYNEQFF. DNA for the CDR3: TGTGCCAGCTCACCAGACCATTACAATGAGCAGTTCTTC. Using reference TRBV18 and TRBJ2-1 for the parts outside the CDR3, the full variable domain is NAGVMQNPRHLVRRRGQEARLRCSPMKGHSHVYWYRQLPEEGLKFMVYLQKENIIDESGMPKERFSAEFPKEGPSILRIQQVVRGDSAAYFCASSPDHYNEQFFGPGTRLTVL.

The CDR3 region is CASSFNQGGQYEQYF. As DNA, the CDR3 is TGTGCCAGCAGCTTTAATCAGGGTGGCCAGTACGAGCAGTACTTC. This rearrangement joins TRBV13 to TRBJ2-7, with D possibly matching TRBD1 (5 bases). Germline loops: CDR1 PRHDT, CDR2 FYEKMQ (reference sequence). The CDR3 runs to 15 residues. V lost 3 bases, J lost 4 bases, and 16 bases lay in between.

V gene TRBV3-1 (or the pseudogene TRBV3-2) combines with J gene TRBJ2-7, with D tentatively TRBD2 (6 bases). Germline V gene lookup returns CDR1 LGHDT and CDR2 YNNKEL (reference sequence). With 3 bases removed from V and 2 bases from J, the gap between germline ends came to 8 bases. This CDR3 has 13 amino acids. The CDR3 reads CASSHRLAYEQYF. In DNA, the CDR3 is TGTGCCAGCAGCCACCGACTAGCCTACGAGCAGTACTTC.

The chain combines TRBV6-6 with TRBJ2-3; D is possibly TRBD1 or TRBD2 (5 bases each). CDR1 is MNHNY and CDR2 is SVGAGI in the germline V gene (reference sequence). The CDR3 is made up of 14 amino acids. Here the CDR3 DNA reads TGTGACAGGCCTGGGGGAAATAGCACAGATACGCAGTATTTT. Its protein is CDRPGGNSTDTQYF.

CDR3 nucleotide sequence: TGTGCCACACGCACCGGATACAGGGCTGAAGCTTTCTTT. It codes for CATRTGYRAEAFF. V usage is TRBV7-9 and J usage is TRBJ1-1; TRBD1 is a possible D gene (6 bases). With 10 bases removed from V and 6 bases from J, the gap between germline ends came to 18 bases. The germline gives CDR1 SEHNR, CDR2 FQNEAQ (reference sequence). The CDR3 has 13 residues.